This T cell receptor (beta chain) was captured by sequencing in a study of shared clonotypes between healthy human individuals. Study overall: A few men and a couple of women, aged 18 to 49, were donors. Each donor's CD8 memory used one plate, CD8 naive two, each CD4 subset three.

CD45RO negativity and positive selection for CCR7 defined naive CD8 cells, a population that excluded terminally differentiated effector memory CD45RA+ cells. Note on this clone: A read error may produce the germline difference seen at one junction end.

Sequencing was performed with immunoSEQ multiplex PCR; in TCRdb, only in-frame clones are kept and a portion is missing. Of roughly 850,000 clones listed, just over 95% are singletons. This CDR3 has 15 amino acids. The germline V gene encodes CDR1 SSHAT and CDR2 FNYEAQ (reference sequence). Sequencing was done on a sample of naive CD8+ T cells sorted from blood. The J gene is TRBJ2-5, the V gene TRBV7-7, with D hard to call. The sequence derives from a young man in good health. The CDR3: CASSLDVDTYETQYF. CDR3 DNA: TGTGCTAGCAGCTTAGATGTGGATACGTACGAGACCCAGTACTTC.